This T cell receptor beta chain was documented in a study of radiotherapy plus CTLA-4 blockade in lung cancer. Regarding the study as a whole: Strongest reported response predictors: early blood clone changes and post-radiation interferon-beta.

Worth noting for this clone: Antigen: not known.

The CDR3 runs to 13 residues. The ends were cut back, 6 bases at V and 8 bases at J, with 11 bases in the middle. The germline V gene encodes CDR1 ENHRY and CDR2 SYGVKD. Here immunoSEQ multiplex PCR was the method, and the copy in TCRdb shows in-frame clones only, minus some. The sample lists over 75,000 clones, around 83% seen once, with 0.82% in the top ten. This specimen was peripheral blood, taken from a patient treated with radiotherapy plus ipilimumab. The chain is built from TRBV10-3 and TRBJ1-6; tentatively, D is TRBD1 (5 bases). This receptor was obtained from a human donor with non-small cell lung cancer who had stable disease on radiotherapy plus ipilimumab. CDR3 loop: CAISLTGDSPLHF. In nucleotides, the CDR3 is TGTGCCATCAGCCTAACAGGTGATTCACCCCTCCACTTT.